The 20 T cell receptor beta chains given below trace back to one sample, sequenced in a study of T-cell reconstitution after alpha-beta-depleted transplantation in children (dated by TCRdb to 2016 to 2018). Libraries were built with PCR. For sequencing, an Illumina HiSeq 2500 was employed. TCR library preparation used molecular barcoding, with unique molecular identifiers applied to normalize quantification of the TCRbeta repertoire. TCRdb passed the public sequencing reads through fastp at Q25 and MiXCR, retaining productive beta sequences. Each CDR3 protein gets just one entry, which takes the most common genes and DNA from the rows behind it. The sample table shows 500,000 to 600,000 distinct CDR3 sequences, and about 16% are seen once. The ten largest clones represent less than 4% of the sample. The source material was PBMCs from the stem cell graft donor, sampled from the stem cell graft. These receptors were obtained from a human donor who donated a stem cell graft to a child with acute lymphoblastic leukemia.

This chain joins TRBV12-3 or TRBV12-4 and TRBJ1-2, with 9 bases lining up with TRBD1. J lost 5 bases, V lost 7 bases, and 8 bases had no gene match. The CDR3 sequence is 14 residues long. CDR3 protein: CASTLGGTGYGYTF. The CDR3, as DNA: TGTGCCAGCACCCTAGGGGGGACAGGGTATGGCTACACCTTC.

This chain joins TRBV5-6 and TRBJ2-1, with 16 bases that match TRBD2. This CDR3 spans 15 amino acids. Germline CDR1 and CDR2: SGHDT and YYEEEE. With V trimmed by 5 bases and J by 7 bases, 3 bases remained unmatched. The CDR3 region is CASRLGLAGGNEQFF. CDR3 coding DNA: TGTGCCAGCAGACTGGGACTAGCGGGAGGGAATGAGCAGTTCTTC.

The chain combines TRBV9 with TRBJ1-1; D is uncertain. The CDR3 length is 15 residues. Trimming removed 0 bases at V and 0 bases at J, with 9 bases between. CDR1 is SGDLS and CDR2 is YYNGEE in the germline V gene. The CDR3 loop is CASSVVVRMNTEAFF. CDR3 nucleotide sequence: TGTGCCAGCAGCGTAGTAGTCCGCATGAACACTGAAGCTTTCTTT.

The V call is TRBV9, the J call TRBJ2-1, with 10 bases matching TRBD1. V lost 3 bases, J lost 8 bases, and 11 bases stayed unmatched. The CDR3 runs 16 residues. The germline V gene has CDR1 SGDLS and CDR2 YYNGEE. The CDR3 bases are TGTGCCAGCAGCGACCCGACAGGGGGCTTTAGCGATGAGCAGTTCTTC. Its protein product is CASSDPTGGFSDEQFF.

This rearrangement joins TRBV12-3 or TRBV12-4 to TRBJ2-7, with 7 bases fitting TRBD2. The V gene end was trimmed by 4 bases and the J gene end by 7 bases; junction bases not matched to a gene: 13. The CDR3 loop spans 15 amino acids. CDR3 sequence reads: CASSSPQGRGGEQYF. Here the CDR3 DNA reads TGTGCCAGCAGTTCCCCTCAGGGACGGGGAGGGGAGCAGTACTTC.

This clonotype was found many times. V gene TRBV7-9 combines with J gene TRBJ1-1; D might be TRBD1 (6 bases). Between the trimmed V and J ends, which lost 4 bases and 5 bases, there was a span of 14 bases. Germline loops: CDR1 SEHNR, CDR2 FQNEAQ (reference sequence). This CDR3 is built from 14 residues. CDR3 sequence (DNA): TGTGCCAGCAGCTATCTACAGGGTGGAACTGAAGCTTTCTTT. It specifies CASSYLQGGTEAFF.

This clonotype was seen only a few times. The chain links TRBV7-9 to TRBJ1-1; 7 bases match TRBD1. V lost 7 bases and J lost 1; bases outside the gene matches: 3. Per germline, CDR1 SEHNR and CDR2 FQNEAQ (reference sequence). The CDR3 spans 13 residues. CDR3 sequence reads: CASTKGANTEAFF. The CDR3, as DNA: TGTGCCAGCACCAAGGGGGCGAACACTGAAGCTTTCTTT.

This clonotype was recorded only once. The chain carries TRBV3-1 and TRBJ2-3, with 9 positions matching TRBD1. Germline CDR1 LGHDT, CDR2 YNNKEL (reference sequence). V lost 0 bases to trimming and J lost 5 bases; unmatched junction nucleotides: 9. The CDR3 length is 17 residues. The CDR3 loop reads CASSQDHPGQGRDTQYF. The CDR3 DNA sequence: TGTGCCAGCAGCCAAGATCACCCCGGACAGGGGAGAGATACGCAGTATTTT.

About this clonotype itself: Compared with germline, one end of the junction differs, possibly owing to a read error. The V and J genes are TRBV10-2 and TRBJ2-7; 9 bases are a match to TRBD1. This CDR3 comprises 11 residues. Germline lookup yields CDR1 WSHSY and CDR2 SAAADI. The CDR3 loop is CASSERDREHF. For the CDR3, the DNA is TGCGCCAGCAGTGAACGGGACAGGGAGCACTTC.

This clonotype came up a few times. The J gene is TRBJ2-7, the V gene TRBV4-1, with 8 bases matching TRBD2. This CDR3 comprises 16 residues. V shed 4 bases, J shed 2 bases, and the junction held 10 bases outside the gene matches. Germline CDR1 is MGHRA and CDR2 is YSYEKL. The DNA for the CDR3 is TGCGCCAGCAGCCCCGATACTAGCGGAGGGGCCTACGAGCAGTACTTC. This sequence encodes CASSPDTSGGAYEQYF.

This clonotype turned up a few times. V and J are TRBV12-3 or TRBV12-4 and TRBJ1-1, with D possibly matching TRBD1 (5 bases). Trimming removed 6 bases from V and 5 bases from J, with 19 bases in between. The CDR3 covers 15 residues. CDR3 DNA sequence: TGTGCCAGCAGCCTTGGGGGAGGGTCTACAACTGAAGCTTTCTTT. The encoded protein is CASSLGGGSTTEAFF.

This clonotype was seen only a few times. The chain recombines TRBV7-9 with TRBJ2-1; D gene unclear. The CDR3 has 17 amino acids. The V end was cut by 2 bases, the J end by 2 bases, with 16 bases between. CDR1 and CDR2 from the germline V gene are SEHNR and FQNEAQ (reference sequence). The CDR3 reads CASSLPYAVITYNEQFF. The CDR3 bases are TGTGCCAGCAGCTTACCGTACGCGGTCATTACCTACAATGAGCAGTTCTTC.

The chain uses TRBV6-5 and TRBJ1-5; D unresolved. Germline CDR1 reads MNHEY; CDR2 reads SVGAGI. With 4 bases removed from V and 2 bases from J, the gap between germline ends came to 12 bases. CDR3 length equals 15 residues. The CDR3 here is CASSSLVTGNQPQHF. CDR3 nucleotides: TGTGCCAGCAGTTCCTTAGTTACAGGCAATCAGCCCCAGCATTTT.

The genes are TRBV10-3 and TRBJ2-7, with 8 bases identical to TRBD1. V shed 1 base, J shed 5 bases, and the junction held 7 bases outside the gene matches. Germline V CDR1 and CDR2: ENHRY, SYGVKD. This CDR3 comprises 15 residues. CDR3: CAISEWGRGPNEQYF. CDR3 coding DNA: TGTGCCATCAGTGAGTGGGGCAGGGGGCCCAACGAGCAGTACTTC.

The chain employs TRBV29-1 and TRBJ1-4; D perhaps matches TRBD1 (6 bases). The V and J ends lost 7 bases and 6 bases respectively, with 15 bases between them. CDR3 size: 13 residues. The germline CDR1 and CDR2 sequences are SQVTM and ANQGSEA. CDR3 residues: CSATGHRDEKLFF. In DNA, the CDR3 is TGCAGCGCCACGGGACACCGGGATGAAAAACTGTTTTTT.

This clonotype has more than one count but fewer than ten. The chain links TRBV6-1 to TRBJ2-1; 9 positions match TRBD2. With V trimmed by 1 base and J by 7 bases, 11 bases remained unmatched. The germline CDR1 and CDR2 sequences are MNHNS and SASEGT. The CDR3 is 17 amino acids. The CDR3 nucleotides read TGTGCCAGCAGTGAAGACCTTCTAGCGGGATGGTCGAATGAGCAGTTCTTC. Its protein product is CASSEDLLAGWSNEQFF.

The chain uses TRBV12-3 or TRBV12-4 and TRBJ1-5, with D uncertain. V gave up 4 bases and J gave up 1 base, with 5 bases separating them. The CDR3 totals 13 residues. The CDR3 sequence is CASSYTSNQPQHF. Written as DNA, the CDR3 is TGTGCCAGCAGTTACACCAGCAATCAGCCCCAGCATTTT.

This clonotype was recorded a few times. The chain joins TRBV7-2 to TRBJ2-1; D is ambiguous. CDR3 length equals 12 residues. Germline assignment: CDR1 SGHTA and CDR2 FQGNSA. V gave up 2 bases and J gave up 10 bases, with 9 bases separating them. Here the CDR3 DNA reads TGTGCCAGCAGCTTATTGTCGCTAGAGCAGTTCTTC. It yields the protein CASSLLSLEQFF.

The V gene is TRBV2, the J gene TRBJ2-3, with 11 bases fitting TRBD2. The CDR3 consists of 14 residues. J lost 5 bases, V lost 4 bases, and 2 bases had no gene match. Germline assignment: CDR1 SNHLY and CDR2 FYNNEI. The CDR3 region is CASSAGLAVDTQYF. For the CDR3, the DNA is TGTGCCAGCAGTGCGGGACTAGCGGTAGATACGCAGTATTTT.

This chain connects TRBV20-1 to TRBJ2-7; a possible D gene is TRBD1 (5 bases). The CDR3 runs 14 residues. Per the germline V gene, CDR1 is DFQATT and CDR2 is SNEGSKA (reference sequence). Trimming shortened V by 5 bases and J by 4 bases, and 18 bases separated the two germline ends. CDR3 in DNA: TGCAGTGCTCATGGGTGGGGCGCAGGGTACGAGCAGTACTTC. Translating it yields CSAHGWGAGYEQYF.